This TCR beta chain is drawn from a study of blood T cell repertoires in COVID-19. Germline assignment: CDR1 LNHDA and CDR2 SQIVND (reference sequence). V was cut by 5 bases and J by 4 bases, with 12 bases left in between. This CDR3 region has 14 residues. Enrollment of patients from Seattle took place during active infection, with longitudinal follow-up. This clone was detected only once. This table comes from immunoSEQ multiplex PCR, and its TCRdb copy is limited to in-frame clones, with some not included. The sample yields roughly 75,000 clones, approximately 85% seen once. The J gene is TRBJ1-5, the V gene TRBV19; possible D gene TRBD1, 6 bases. The TCR originated in a man aged 50 to 59 with COVID-19, enrolled during active disease. The sequenced sample consisted of peripheral blood. The CDR3 nucleotides are TGTGCCAGTAGTTCGACAGGCTCGAATCAGCCCCAGCATTTT. This translates into CASSSTGSNQPQHF.